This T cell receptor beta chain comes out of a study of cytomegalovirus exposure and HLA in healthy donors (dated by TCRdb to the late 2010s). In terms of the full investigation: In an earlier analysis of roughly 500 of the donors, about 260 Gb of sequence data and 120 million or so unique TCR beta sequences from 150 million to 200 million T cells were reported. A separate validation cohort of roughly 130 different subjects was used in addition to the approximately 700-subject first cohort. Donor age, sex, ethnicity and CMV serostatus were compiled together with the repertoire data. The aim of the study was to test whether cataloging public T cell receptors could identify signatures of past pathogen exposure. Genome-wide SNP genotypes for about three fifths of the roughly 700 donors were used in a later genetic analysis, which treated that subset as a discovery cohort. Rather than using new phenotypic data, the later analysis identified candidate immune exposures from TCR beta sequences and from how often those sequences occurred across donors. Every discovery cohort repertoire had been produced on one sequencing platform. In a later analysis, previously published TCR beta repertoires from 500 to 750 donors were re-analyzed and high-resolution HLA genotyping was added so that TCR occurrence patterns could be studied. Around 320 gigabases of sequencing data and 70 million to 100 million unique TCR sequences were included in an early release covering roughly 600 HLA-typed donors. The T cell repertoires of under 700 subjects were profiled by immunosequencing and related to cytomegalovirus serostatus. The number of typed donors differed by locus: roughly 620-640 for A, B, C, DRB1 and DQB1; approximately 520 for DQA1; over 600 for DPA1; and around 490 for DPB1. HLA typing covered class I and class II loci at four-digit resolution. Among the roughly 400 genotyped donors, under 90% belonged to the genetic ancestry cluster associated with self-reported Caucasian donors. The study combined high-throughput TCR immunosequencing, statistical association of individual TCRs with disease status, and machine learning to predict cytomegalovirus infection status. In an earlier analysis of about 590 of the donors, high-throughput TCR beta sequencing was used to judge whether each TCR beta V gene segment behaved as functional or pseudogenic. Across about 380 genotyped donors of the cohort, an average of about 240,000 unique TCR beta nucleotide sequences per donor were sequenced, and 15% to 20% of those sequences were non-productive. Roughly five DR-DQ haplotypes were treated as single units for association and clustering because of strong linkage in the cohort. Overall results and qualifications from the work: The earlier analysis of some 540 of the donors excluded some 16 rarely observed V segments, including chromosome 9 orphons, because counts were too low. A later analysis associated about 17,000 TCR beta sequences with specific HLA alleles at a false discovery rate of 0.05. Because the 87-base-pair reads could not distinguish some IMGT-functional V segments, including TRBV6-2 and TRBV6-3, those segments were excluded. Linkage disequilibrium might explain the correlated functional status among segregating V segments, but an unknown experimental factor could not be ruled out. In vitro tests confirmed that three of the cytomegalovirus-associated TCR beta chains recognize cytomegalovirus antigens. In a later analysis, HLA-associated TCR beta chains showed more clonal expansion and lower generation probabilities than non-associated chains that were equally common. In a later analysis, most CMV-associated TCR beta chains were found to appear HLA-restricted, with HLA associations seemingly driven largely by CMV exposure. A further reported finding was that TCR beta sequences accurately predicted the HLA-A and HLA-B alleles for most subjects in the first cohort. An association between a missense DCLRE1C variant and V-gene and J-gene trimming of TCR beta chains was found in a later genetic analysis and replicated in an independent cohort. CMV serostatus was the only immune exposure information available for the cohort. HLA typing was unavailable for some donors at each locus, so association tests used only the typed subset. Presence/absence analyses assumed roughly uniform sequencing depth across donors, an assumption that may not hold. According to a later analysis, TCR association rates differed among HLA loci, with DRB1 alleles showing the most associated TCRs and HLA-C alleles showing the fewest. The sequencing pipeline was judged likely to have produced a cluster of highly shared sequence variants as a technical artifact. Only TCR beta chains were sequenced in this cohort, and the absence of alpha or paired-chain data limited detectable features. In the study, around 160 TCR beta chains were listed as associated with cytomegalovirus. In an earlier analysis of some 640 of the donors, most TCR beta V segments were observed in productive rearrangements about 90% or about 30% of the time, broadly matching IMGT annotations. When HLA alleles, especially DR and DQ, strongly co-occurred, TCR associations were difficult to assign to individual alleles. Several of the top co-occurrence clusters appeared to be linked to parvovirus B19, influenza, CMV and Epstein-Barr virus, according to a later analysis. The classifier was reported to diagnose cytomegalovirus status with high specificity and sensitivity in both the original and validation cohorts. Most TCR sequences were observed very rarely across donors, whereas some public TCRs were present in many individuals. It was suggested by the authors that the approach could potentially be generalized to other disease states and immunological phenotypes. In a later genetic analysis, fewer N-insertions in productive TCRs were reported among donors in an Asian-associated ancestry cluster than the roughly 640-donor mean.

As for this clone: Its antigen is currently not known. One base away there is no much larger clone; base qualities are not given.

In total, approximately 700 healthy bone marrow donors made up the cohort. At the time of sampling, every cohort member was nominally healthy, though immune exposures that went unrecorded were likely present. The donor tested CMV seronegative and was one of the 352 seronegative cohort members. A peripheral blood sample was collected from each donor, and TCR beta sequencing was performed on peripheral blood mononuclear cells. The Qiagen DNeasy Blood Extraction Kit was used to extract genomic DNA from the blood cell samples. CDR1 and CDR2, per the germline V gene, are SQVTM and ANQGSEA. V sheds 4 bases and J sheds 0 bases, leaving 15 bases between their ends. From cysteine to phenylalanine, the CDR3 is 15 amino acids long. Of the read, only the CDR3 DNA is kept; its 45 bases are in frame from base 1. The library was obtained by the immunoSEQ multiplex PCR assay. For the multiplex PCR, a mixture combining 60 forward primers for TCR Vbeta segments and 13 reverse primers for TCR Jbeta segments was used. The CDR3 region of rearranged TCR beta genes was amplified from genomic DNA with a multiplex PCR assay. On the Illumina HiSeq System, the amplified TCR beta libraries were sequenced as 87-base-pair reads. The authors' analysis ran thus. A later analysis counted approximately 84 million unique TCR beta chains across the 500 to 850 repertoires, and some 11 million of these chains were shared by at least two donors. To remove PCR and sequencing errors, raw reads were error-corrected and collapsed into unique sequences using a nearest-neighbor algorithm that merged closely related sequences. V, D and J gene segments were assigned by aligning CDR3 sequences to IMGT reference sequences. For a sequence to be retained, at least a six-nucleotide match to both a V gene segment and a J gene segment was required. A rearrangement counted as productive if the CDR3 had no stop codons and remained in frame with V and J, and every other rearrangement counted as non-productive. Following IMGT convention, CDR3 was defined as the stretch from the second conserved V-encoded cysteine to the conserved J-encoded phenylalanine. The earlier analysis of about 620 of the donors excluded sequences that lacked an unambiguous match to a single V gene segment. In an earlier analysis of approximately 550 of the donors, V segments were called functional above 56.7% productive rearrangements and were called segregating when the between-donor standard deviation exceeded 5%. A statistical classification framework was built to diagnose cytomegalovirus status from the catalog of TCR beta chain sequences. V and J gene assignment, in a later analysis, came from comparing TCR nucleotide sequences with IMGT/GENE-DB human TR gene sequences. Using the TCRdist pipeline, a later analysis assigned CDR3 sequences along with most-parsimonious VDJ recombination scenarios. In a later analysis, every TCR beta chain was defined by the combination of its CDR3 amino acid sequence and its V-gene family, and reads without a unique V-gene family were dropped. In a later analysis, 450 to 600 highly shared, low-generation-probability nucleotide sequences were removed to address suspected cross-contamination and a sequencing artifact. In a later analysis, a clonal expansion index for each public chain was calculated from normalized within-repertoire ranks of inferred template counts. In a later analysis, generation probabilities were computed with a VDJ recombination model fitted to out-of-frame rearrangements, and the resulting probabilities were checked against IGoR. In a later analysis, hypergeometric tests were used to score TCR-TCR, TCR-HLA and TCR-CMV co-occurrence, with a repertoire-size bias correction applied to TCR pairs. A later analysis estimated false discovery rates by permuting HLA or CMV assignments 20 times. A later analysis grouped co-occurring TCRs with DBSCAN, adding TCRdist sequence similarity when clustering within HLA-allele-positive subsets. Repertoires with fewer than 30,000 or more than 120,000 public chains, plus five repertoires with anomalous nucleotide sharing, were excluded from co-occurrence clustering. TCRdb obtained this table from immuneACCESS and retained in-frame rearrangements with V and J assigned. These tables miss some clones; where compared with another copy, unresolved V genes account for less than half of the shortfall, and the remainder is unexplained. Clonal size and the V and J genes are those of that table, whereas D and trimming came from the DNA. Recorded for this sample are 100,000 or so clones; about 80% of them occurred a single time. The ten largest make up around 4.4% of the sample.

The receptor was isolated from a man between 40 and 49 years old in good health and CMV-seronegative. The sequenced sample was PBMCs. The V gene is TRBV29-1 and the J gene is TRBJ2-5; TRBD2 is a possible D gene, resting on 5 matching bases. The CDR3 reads CSVVSPLRDQETQYF. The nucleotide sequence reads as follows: TGCAGCGTTGTATCCCCTTTGCGGGACCAAGAGACCCAGTACTTC.